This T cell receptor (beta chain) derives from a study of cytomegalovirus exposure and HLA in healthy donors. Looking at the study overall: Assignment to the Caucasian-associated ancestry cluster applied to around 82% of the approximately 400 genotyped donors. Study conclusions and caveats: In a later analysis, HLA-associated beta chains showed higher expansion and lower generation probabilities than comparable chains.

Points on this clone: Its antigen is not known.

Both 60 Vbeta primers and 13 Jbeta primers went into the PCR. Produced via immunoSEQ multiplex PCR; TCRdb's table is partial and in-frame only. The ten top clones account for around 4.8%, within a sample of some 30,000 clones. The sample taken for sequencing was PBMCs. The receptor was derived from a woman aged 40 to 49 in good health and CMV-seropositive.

The CDR3 loop is CATSRATETGNEKLFF. DNA for the CDR3: TGTGCCACCAGCAGAGCTACTGAGACAGGGAATGAAAAACTGTTTTTT. This sequence joins TRBV15 and TRBJ1-4; TRBD1 agrees at 7 bases. Trimming cost V 1 base and J 5 bases; bases outside gene matches: 7. Germline-derived CDR1 and CDR2 are LNHNV and YYDKDF (reference sequence). This CDR3 spans 16 amino acids.